This T cell receptor (beta chain) is drawn from a study of high-grade serous ovarian cancer treatment subgroups. General study points: CDR1 and CDR2 were left unanalyzed; analyses focused on CDR3. Higher neoantigen levels went with greater TCR clonal relatedness.

In its sample, this clone is medium-sized. The target antigen is unknown. Tumor tissue was taken before any definitive surgery or chemotherapy was given. Some clones are missing from TCRdb's copy, which holds only in-frame ones; the method was immunoSEQ multiplex PCR. The profile shows around 30,000 clones, about 81% of them singletons. The origin of this receptor is a human donor with high-grade serous ovarian cancer. The source material was tumor tissue.

For the CDR3, the DNA is TGCGCCAGCAGCTTGGTCGGAGGGAGGTCGCGCGGGGAGCTGTTTTTT. This sequence encodes CASSLVGGRSRGELFF. This chain links TRBV5-1 with TRBJ2-2; D may be TRBD2 (6 bases). Germline V gene sequence: CDR1 SGHRS, CDR2 YFSETQ. CDR3 size: 16 residues. V lost 0 bases, J lost 7 bases, and 16 bases lay in between.